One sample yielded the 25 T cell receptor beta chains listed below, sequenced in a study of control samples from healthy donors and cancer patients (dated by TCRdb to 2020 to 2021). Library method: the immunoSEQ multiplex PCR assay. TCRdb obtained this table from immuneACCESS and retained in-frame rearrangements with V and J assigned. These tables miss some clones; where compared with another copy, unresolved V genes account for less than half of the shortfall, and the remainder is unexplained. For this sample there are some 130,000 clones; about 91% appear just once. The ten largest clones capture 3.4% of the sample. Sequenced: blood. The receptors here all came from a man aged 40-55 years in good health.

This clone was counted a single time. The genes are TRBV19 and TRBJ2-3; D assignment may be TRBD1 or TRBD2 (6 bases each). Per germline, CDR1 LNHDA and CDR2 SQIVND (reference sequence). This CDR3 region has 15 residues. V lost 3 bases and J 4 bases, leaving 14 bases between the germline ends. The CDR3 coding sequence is TGTGCCAGTAGTATGACTGGGGGGCGCGCAGATACGCAGTATTTT. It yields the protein CASSMTGGRADTQYF.

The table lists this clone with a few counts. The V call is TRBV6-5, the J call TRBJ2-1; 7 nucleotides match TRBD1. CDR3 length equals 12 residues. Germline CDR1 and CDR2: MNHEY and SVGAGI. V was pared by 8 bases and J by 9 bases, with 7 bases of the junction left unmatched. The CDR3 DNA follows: TGTGCCAGCCAGACAGGGTTTAGTGAGCAGTTCTTC. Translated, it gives CASQTGFSEQFF.

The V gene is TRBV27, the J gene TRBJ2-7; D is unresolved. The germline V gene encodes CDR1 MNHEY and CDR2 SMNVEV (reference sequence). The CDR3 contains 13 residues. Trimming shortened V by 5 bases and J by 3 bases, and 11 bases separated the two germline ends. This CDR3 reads CASSSPPLYEQYF. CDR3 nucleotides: TGTGCCAGCAGTAGCCCCCCTCTCTACGAGCAGTACTTC.

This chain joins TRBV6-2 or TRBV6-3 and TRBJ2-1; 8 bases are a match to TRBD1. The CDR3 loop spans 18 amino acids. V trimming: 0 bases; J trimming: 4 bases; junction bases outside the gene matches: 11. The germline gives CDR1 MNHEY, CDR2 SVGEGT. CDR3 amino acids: CASSYSRSGTGLYNEQFF. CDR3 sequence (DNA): TGTGCCAGCAGTTACTCGAGATCCGGGACAGGCCTTTACAATGAGCAGTTCTTC.

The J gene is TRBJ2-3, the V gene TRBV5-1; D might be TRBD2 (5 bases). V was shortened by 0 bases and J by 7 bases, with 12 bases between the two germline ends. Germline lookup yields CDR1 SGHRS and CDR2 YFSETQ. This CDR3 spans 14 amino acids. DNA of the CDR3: TGCGCCAGCAGCTTGGATCAGTACGGGAATACGCAGTATTTT. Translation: CASSLDQYGNTQYF. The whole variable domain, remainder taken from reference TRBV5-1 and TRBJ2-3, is KAGVTQTPRYLIKTRGQQVTLSCSPISGHRSVSWYQQTPGQGLQFLFEYFSETQRNKGNFPGRFSGRQFSNSRSEMNVSTLELGDSALYLCASSLDQYGNTQYFGPGTRLTVL.

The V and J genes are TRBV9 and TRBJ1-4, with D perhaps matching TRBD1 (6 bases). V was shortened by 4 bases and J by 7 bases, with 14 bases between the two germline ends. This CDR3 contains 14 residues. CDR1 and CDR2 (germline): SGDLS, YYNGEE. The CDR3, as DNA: TGTGCCAGCAGCACACAGGGAGGTGGTGAAAAACTGTTTTTT. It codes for CASSTQGGGEKLFF.

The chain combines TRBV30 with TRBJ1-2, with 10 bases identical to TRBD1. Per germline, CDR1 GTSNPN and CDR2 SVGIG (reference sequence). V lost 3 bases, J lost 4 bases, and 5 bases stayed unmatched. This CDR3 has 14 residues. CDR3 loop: CAWSGDRGIYGYTF. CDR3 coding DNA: TGTGCCTGGAGCGGGGACAGGGGAATCTATGGCTACACCTTC.

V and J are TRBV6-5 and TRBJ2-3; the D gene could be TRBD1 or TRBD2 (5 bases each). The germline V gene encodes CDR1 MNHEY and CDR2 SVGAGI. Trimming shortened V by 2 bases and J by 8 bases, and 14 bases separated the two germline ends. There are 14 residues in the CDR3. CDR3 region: CASSYELSGTTQYF. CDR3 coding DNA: TGTGCCAGCAGTTACGAACTCTCGGGGACTACGCAGTATTTT.

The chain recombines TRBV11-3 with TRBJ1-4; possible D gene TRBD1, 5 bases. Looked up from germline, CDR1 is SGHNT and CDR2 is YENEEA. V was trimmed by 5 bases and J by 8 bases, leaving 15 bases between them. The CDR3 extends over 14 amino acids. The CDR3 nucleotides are TGTGCCAGCAGCCTCAAGACAGAGGTCGAAAAACTGTTTTTT. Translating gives CASSLKTEVEKLFF.

The CDR3 spells CASTATGGYGSPLHF. CDR3 coding DNA: TGTGCCAGCACCGCGACAGGGGGTTACGGTTCACCCCTCCACTTT. The chain employs TRBV9 and TRBJ1-6; 9 nucleotides line up with TRBD1. The germline V gene has CDR1 SGDLS and CDR2 YYNGEE. After removal of 6 bases from V and 9 bases from J, the junction contained 10 bases not matched to a gene. The CDR3 sequence is 15 residues long.

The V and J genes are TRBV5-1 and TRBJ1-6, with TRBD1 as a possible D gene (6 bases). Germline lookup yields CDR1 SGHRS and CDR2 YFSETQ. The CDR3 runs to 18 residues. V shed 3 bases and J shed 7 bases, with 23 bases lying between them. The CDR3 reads CASSWMGRGTLGNSPLHF. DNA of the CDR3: TGCGCCAGCAGCTGGATGGGAAGGGGGACTTTAGGAAATTCACCCCTCCACTTT.

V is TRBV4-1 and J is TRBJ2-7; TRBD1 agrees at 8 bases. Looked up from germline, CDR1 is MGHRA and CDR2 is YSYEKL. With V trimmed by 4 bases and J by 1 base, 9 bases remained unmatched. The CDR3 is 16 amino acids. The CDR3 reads CASSPLSGDRSYEQYF. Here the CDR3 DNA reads TGCGCCAGCAGCCCCCTATCGGGGGACAGGTCCTACGAGCAGTACTTC.

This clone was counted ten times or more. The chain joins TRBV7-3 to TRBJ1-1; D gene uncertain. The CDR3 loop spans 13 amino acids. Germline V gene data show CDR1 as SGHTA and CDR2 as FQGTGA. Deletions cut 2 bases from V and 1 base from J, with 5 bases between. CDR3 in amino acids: CASSLSANTEAFF. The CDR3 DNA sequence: TGTGCCAGCAGCTTATCTGCGAACACTGAAGCTTTCTTT. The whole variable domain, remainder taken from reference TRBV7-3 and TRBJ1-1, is GAGVSQTPSNKVTEKGKYVELRCDPISGHTALYWYRQSLGQGPEFLIYFQGTGAADDSGLPNDRFFAVRPEGSVSTLKIQRTERGDSAVYLCASSLSANTEAFFGQGTRLTVV.

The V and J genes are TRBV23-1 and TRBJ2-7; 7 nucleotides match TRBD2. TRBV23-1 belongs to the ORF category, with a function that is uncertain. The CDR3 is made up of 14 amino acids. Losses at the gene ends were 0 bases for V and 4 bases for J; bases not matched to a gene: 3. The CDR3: CASSQSRLAYEQYF. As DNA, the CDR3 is TGCGCCAGCAGTCAATCGAGACTAGCTTACGAGCAGTACTTC.

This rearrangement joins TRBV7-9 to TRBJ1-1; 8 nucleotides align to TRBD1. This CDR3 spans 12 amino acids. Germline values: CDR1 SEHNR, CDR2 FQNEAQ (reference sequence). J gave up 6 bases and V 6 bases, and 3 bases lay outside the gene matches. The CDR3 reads CASSPGGAEAFF. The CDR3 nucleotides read TGTGCCAGCAGTCCAGGGGGCGCTGAAGCTTTCTTT.

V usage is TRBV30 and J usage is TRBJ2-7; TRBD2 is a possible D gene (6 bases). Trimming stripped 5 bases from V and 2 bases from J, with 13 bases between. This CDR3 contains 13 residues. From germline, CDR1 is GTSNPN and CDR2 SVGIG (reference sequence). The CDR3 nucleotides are TGTGCCTGGGGGGGGACTCATGCCTACGAGCAGTACTTC. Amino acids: CAWGGTHAYEQYF. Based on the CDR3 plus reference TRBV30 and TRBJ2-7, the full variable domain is SQTIHQWPATLVQPVGSPLSLECTVEGTSNPNLYWYRQAAGRGLQLLFYSVGIGQISSEVPQNLSASRPQDRQFILSSKKLLLSDSGFYLCAWGGTHAYEQYFGPGTRLTVT.

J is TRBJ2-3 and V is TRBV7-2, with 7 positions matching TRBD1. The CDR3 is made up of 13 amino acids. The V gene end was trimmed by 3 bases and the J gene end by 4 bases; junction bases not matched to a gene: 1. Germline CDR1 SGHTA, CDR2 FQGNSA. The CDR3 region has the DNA TGTGCCAGCAGCTTCCAGGGGGCAGATACGCAGTATTTT. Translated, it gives CASSFQGADTQYF.

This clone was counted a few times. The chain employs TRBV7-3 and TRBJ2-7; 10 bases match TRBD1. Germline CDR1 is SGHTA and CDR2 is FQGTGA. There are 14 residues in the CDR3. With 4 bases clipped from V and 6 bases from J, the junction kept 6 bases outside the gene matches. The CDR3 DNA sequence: TGTGCCAGCAGCTCGGGACAGGGGAGTGGCGAGCAGTACTTC. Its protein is CASSSGQGSGEQYF.

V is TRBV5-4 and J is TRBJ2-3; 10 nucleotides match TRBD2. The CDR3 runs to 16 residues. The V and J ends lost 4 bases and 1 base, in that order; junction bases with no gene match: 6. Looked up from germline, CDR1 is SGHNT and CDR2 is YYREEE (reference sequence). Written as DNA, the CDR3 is TGTGCCAGCAGCCGACCAGCGGGGGGGCGCACAGATACGCAGTATTTT. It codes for CASSRPAGGRTDTQYF. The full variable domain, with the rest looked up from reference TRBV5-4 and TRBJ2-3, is ETGVTQSPTHLIKTRGQQVTLRCSSQSGHNTVSWYQQALGQGPQFIFQYYREEENGRGNFPPRFSGLQFPNYSSELNVNALELDDSALYLCASSRPAGGRTDTQYFGPGTRLTVL.

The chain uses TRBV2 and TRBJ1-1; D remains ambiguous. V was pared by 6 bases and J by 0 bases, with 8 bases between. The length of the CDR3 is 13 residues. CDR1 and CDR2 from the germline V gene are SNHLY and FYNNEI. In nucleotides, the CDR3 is TGTGCCAGCAGCAGAGAACTGAACACTGAAGCTTTCTTT. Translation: CASSRELNTEAFF.

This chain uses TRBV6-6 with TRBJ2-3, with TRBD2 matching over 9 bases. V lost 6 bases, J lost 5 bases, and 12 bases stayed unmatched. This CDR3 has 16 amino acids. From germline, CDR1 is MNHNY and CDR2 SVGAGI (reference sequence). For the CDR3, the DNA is TGTGCCAGCAGCAACCGGCAGCGGGGGGTCGTAGATACGCAGTATTTT. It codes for CASSNRQRGVVDTQYF.

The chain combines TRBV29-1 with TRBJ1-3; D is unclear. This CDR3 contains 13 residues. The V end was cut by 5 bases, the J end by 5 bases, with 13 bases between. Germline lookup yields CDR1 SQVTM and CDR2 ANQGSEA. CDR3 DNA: TGCAGCGTTCGCGACCTGGGAAGAAACACCATATATTTT. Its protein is CSVRDLGRNTIYF.

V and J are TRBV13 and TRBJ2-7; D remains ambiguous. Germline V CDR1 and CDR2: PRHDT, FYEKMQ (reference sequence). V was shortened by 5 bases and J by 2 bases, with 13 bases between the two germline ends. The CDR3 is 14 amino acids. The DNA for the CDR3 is TGTGCCAGCAGCCCCGGAGCGTCTACCTACGAGCAGTACTTC. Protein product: CASSPGASTYEQYF. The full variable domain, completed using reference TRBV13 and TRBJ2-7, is AAGVIQSPRHLIKEKRETATLKCYPIPRHDTVYWYQQGPGQDPQFLISFYEKMQSDKGSIPDRFSAQQFSDYHSELNMSSLELGDSALYFCASSPGASTYEQYFGPGTRLTVT.

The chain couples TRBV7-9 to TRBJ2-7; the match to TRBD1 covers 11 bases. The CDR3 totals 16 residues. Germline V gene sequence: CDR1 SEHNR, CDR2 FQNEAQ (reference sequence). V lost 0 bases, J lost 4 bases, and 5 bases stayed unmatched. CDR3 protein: CASSLAGTGGFYEQYF. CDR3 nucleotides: TGTGCCAGCAGCTTAGCTGGGACAGGGGGGTTTTACGAGCAGTACTTC.

This CDR3 reads CASSERLGGDEGAFF. In nucleotides, the CDR3 is TGTGCCAGCAGTGAAAGGTTAGGGGGCGATGAGGGAGCTTTCTTT. The chain joins TRBV25-1 to TRBJ1-1, with 7 bases lining up with TRBD1. Germline V gives CDR1 MGHDK, CDR2 SYGVNS. J was trimmed by 10 bases and V by 2 bases; bases with no gene match: 13. The CDR3 runs to 15 residues.